This T cell receptor beta chain comes out of a study of shared clonotypes between healthy human individuals. The donors, all of them Caucasian adults, lived in Nashville, Tennessee. Points on this clone: Its matching antigen is unknown.

Whole-study results and caveats: The sole specimen, blood, was sampled, and tissue repertoires likely differ.

Assay execution took place at the deep level. Genomic DNA belonging to each subset was distributed in equal measure over several immunoSEQ plates. Method: immunoSEQ multiplex PCR; TCRdb's copy keeps in-frame clones and lacks some. The sample comprises roughly 500,000 clones, approximately 85% of which are singletons, and roughly 13% rests with the top ten. The origin of this receptor is a woman aged 40 to 49 in good health. Some clones in this sample may be carry-over from other donors' samples. Sequences were obtained from PBMCs.

The CDR3 region has the DNA TGTGCCAGCAGTTTTCAGGGCCGTCAGTACTTC. Translated: CASSFQGRQYF. The V gene is TRBV28, the J gene TRBJ2-4, with D possibly being TRBD1 (5 bases). V lost 3 bases and J lost 12, with 9 bases in between. The CDR3 has 11 residues. The V gene's germline CDR1 is MDHEN and CDR2 SYDVKM.